Sequencing of this T cell receptor beta chain was carried out in a study of Ad26.COV2.S vaccination and SARS-CoV-2 variants (dated by TCRdb to the early 2020s). General notes on the study: Vaccine-arm donors came from COV1001, a multicentre, randomized, double-blind, placebo-controlled phase I-IIa trial of Ad26.COV2.S in healthy adults. Dosing of Ad26.COV2.S was intramuscular, at either 5x10^10 or 1x10^11 viral particles, delivered as one shot or as two shots spaced 56 days apart. TCRbeta repertoire sequencing was used to assess the specificity and breadth of SARS-CoV-2-reactive T cell receptors after Ad26.COV2.S vaccination. The TCR-sequenced set comprised approximately 32 samples: some 20 Ad26.COV2.S vaccine recipients, 5 placebo recipients and 8 SARS-CoV-2 convalescent individuals. Trial participants were randomized into five groups of five, in which low-dose or high-dose Ad26.COV2.S was given once or twice, or placebo was given on both occasions. Investigators remained blinded to trial group allocation during experiments and outcome assessment. Broader findings and caveats from the paper: Substantial breadth of spike-specific CD8+ and CD4+ T cell responses was reported after vaccination. The study lacked the statistical power to compare responses across vaccine doses or regimens. Ad26.COV2.S recipients had higher spike-specific TCR breadth than placebo recipients (P = 0.0014). The authors noted that total T cell responses may have been underestimated by the TCR breadth and depth analyses. Vaccine and placebo recipients had similar non-spike TCR breadth, a finding consistent with the vaccine containing only spike.

TCRbeta CDR3 regions were sequenced with the immunoSEQ Assay. After extraction, genomic DNA underwent amplification by bias-controlled multiplex PCR, followed by high-throughput sequencing. Turning to the authors' computational methods: To quantify the absolute abundance of every unique TCRbeta CDR3 region, sequences were collapsed and filtered. T cell fraction was estimated by normalization of TCRbeta template counts to usable DNA, with usable DNA being measured through amplification of reference genes present in all nucleated cells. Repertoire TCRs were annotated as SARS-CoV-2-specific when V gene, CDR3 amino acid sequence and J gene were exactly matched to a known reactive TCR set. The reference SARS-CoV-2 TCR set was derived from MIRA and filtered for enrichment in COVID-19-positive ImmuneCODE repertoires, a step that removed public or cross-reactive TCRs. Drawing on the MIRA antigens, annotated TCRs were analysed further at the level of specific ORF or position within ORF. Breadth was defined as annotated unique rearrangements over total unique productive rearrangements; depth was the summed frequency of those rearrangements. TCR breadth was compared between groups using two-sided Wilcoxon rank-sum tests. TCRdb stores this immuneACCESS table with in-frame sequences only. Part of the clones is absent; in the studies checked, under half of the shortfall reflects unresolved V genes, and no reason is known for the rest. V and J calls and clone size are those listed in that table; D and trimming were worked out from the DNA. For this sample the table gives about 400,000 clones, of which 70% to 90% were detected only once. Jointly, the top ten make up 1.5% to 2% of the sample.

In light of the paper, this sample's treatment or condition label describes: roughly 20 received Ad26.COV2.S at low or high dose, single or two shots; roughly five received placebo; per-sample allocation not given. For vaccine and placebo recipients, repertoires were sequenced using samples collected on day 63 after the first injection. In Cohort 1b, roughly 25 adults aged 18-55 years were enrolled at a single site in Boston, USA, between 29 July and 7 August 2020. As a vaccine, Ad26.COV2.S was a replication-incompetent adenovirus type 26 vector that expressed a prefusion-stabilized SARS-CoV-2 spike protein derived from the original Wuhan strain. As concerns this clone: What this receptor recognizes is not known. Per-nucleotide qualities are absent, and no much larger clonotype sits a single base away.

The V end loses 4 bases and the J end loses 7 bases, and a stretch of 18 bases separates them. The germline V gene (reference sequence) provides CDR1 SGHNT and CDR2 YYREEE. The CDR3, cysteine through phenylalanine, is 14 amino acids long. The CDR3 DNA has 42 bases and is translated from base 1. Sequencing was performed on peripheral blood, taken in a trial of Ad26.COV2.S vaccine versus placebo. The receptor comes from a person aged 18 to 65 who received the Ad26.COV2.S COVID-19 vaccine or a placebo. The V and J genes are TRBV5-4 and TRBJ2-7; TRBD2 could be the D gene, as 6 bases match. The nucleotide sequence is given as TGTGCCAGCAGCCCCGGGACTCCTGGGCGGGAGCAGTACTTC. Translated, it gives CASSPGTPGREQYF.